Below, 30 T cell receptor beta chains from the same sample are listed, as sequenced in a study of blood T cell repertoires in COVID-19. Clones were read by immunoSEQ multiplex PCR, and TCRdb kept only the in-frame ones, dropping some. The table has tens of thousands of clones, roughly three quarters seen once; the top ten hold 16%. Sequenced sample: peripheral blood. The source of these receptors is a man aged 70-80 years with acute or convalescent COVID-19.

The CDR3 spells CASSPTGVGNTEAFF. The CDR3 coding sequence is TGTGCCAGCTCCCCGACAGGGGTAGGGAACACTGAAGCTTTCTTT. This chain links TRBV18 with TRBJ1-1; 8 positions agree with TRBD1. V dropped 6 bases and J dropped 1; count of bases not matched to a gene: 7. This CDR3 spans 15 amino acids. Germline CDR1 KGHSH, CDR2 LQKENI.

The J gene is TRBJ1-5, the V gene TRBV18; the D gene is possibly TRBD1 (6 bases). The V and J ends lost 2 bases and 6 bases respectively, with 17 bases between them. Germline V lookup: CDR1 KGHSH, CDR2 LQKENI. The CDR3 spans 16 residues. Here the CDR3 DNA reads TGTGCCAGCTCACCATTGGACAGCCGGGCAGGTCAGCCCCAGCATTTT. Protein sequence: CASSPLDSRAGQPQHF.

The rearrangement uses TRBV4-3 and TRBJ2-1; D possibly corresponds to TRBD2 (6 bases). Germline CDR1 LGHNA, CDR2 YSLEER. V lost 3 bases and J lost 6, with 12 bases in between. The CDR3 has 14 amino acids. The CDR3, as DNA: TGCGCCAGCAGCCAGCGGGGACTTGTCAATGAGCAGTTCTTC. This encodes CASSQRGLVNEQFF.

This clone was seen once. The genes are TRBV28 and TRBJ1-6, with 9 bases lining up with TRBD1. CDR1 and CDR2 from the germline V gene are MDHEN and SYDVKM. The CDR3 totals 16 residues. J gave up 8 bases and V 9 bases, and 14 bases lay outside the gene matches. DNA of the CDR3: TGTGCCAGTTCGGGACAGGGAAAAAGAGAAGATTCACCCCTCCACTTT. Protein sequence: CASSGQGKREDSPLHF.

The rearrangement uses TRBV28 and TRBJ1-3, with 9 bases aligning to TRBD1. V gave up 4 bases and J gave up 2 bases; unmatched junction bases: 6. From germline, CDR1 is MDHEN and CDR2 SYDVKM. CDR3 length: 16 residues. The CDR3 spells CASSSVQGAPGNTIYF. CDR3 bases: TGTGCCAGCAGTTCGGTACAGGGGGCGCCTGGAAACACCATATATTTT. Combining the CDR3 with reference TRBV28 and TRBJ1-3 gives the whole variable domain DVKVTQSSRYLVKRTGEKVFLECVQDMDHENMFWYRQDPGLGLRLIYFSYDVKMKEKGDIPEGYSVSREKKERFSLILESASTNQTSMYLCASSSVQGAPGNTIYFGEGSWLTVV.

This chain uses TRBV29-1 with TRBJ1-2; TRBD1 might be the D (6 bases). Trimming pared 7 bases from V and 8 bases from J, leaving 23 bases between. Germline CDR1 reads SQVTM; CDR2 reads ANQGSEA. The CDR3 has 14 amino acids. This CDR3 reads CSASSGSQGNGYTF. In DNA, the CDR3 is TGCAGCGCTTCATCAGGGTCCCAGGGGAACGGCTACACCTTC.

DNA of the CDR3: TGTGCCAGCAGCTTAGATAGGGGGACTAGCGATCAAGAGACCCAGTACTTC. Translation: CASSLDRGTSDQETQYF. This chain links TRBV11-2 with TRBJ2-5, with TRBD2 matching 10 bases. The CDR3 spans 17 residues. The germline V gene has CDR1 SGHAT and CDR2 FQNNGV. Trimming removed 0 bases from V and 2 bases from J; junction bases left unmatched: 6.

This sequence joins TRBV6-5 and TRBJ1-2; tentatively, D is TRBD1 (6 bases). Looked up from germline, CDR1 is MNHEY and CDR2 is SVGAGI. Trimming removed 6 bases at V and 0 bases at J, with 8 bases between. CDR3 size: 13 residues. Here the CDR3 DNA reads TGTGCCAGCAGAACAGGGACTAACTATGGCTACACCTTC. Translated: CASRTGTNYGYTF.

This clone was seen a handful of times. This sequence joins TRBV12-3 or TRBV12-4 and TRBJ1-1, with D possibly matching TRBD1 (6 bases). V was pared by 6 bases and J by 7 bases, with 15 bases between. The CDR3 contains 13 residues. In DNA form, the CDR3 reads TGTGCCAGCAGACCAGGGGCGACCCTTGAAGCTTTCTTT. Translating it yields CASRPGATLEAFF.

The chain links TRBV5-5 to TRBJ1-4; 9 bases agree with TRBD1. The CDR3 sequence is 20 residues long. Per the germline V gene, CDR1 is SGHKS and CDR2 is YYEKEE (reference sequence). V gave up 3 bases and J gave up 7 bases; unmatched junction bases: 22. As DNA, the CDR3 is TGTGCCAGCAGCTCCTTTCCCGGGACAGGGCATCGATTGGAGAGTGAAAAACTGTTTTTT. It is translated as CASSSFPGTGHRLESEKLFF.

The rearrangement uses TRBV7-2 and TRBJ2-7; 7 nucleotides agree with TRBD1. The V gene end was trimmed by 4 bases and the J gene end by 3 bases; junction bases not matched to a gene: 6. The CDR3 is 14 amino acids. Per germline, CDR1 SGHTA and CDR2 FQGNSA. The CDR3 sequence: CASSYRDSNYEQYF. CDR3 bases: TGTGCCAGCAGCTACCGGGACAGTAACTACGAGCAGTACTTC.

V usage is TRBV2 and J usage is TRBJ1-4, with D possibly being TRBD1 (6 bases). Trimming shortened V by 1 base and J by 7 bases, and 10 bases separated the two germline ends. CDR1 is SNHLY, CDR2 FYNNEI, per germline. The CDR3 totals 14 residues. CDR3 sequence reads: CASSEDRASEKLFF. As DNA, the CDR3 is TGTGCCAGCAGTGAAGACAGGGCGAGTGAAAAACTGTTTTTT. Based on the CDR3 plus reference TRBV2 and TRBJ1-4, the full variable domain is EPEVTQTPSHQVTQMGQEVILRCVPISNHLYFYWYRQILGQKVEFLVSFYNNEISEKSEIFDDQFSVERPDGSNFTLKIRSTKLEDSAMYFCASSEDRASEKLFFGSGTQLSVL.

V is TRBV7-2 and J is TRBJ2-7, with 7 bases lining up with TRBD2. Losses at the gene ends were 0 bases for V and 1 base for J; bases not matched to a gene: 0. Per the germline V gene, CDR1 is SGHTA and CDR2 is FQGNSA. There are 14 residues in the CDR3. CDR3 in DNA: TGTGCCAGCAGCTTAGCGGGAGGGTCCTACGAGCAGTACTTC. It encodes CASSLAGGSYEQYF.

The chain recombines TRBV2 with TRBJ1-1; 7 bases line up with TRBD1. CDR3 length: 14 residues. Looked up from germline, CDR1 is SNHLY and CDR2 is FYNNEI. The J segment lost 0 bases and the V segment lost 6 bases, leaving 4 bases of the junction unmatched. CDR3 in DNA: TGTGCCAGCAGGGTAGACAGGGTGAACACTGAAGCTTTCTTT. This codes for CASRVDRVNTEAFF.

The chain employs TRBV3-1 (or the pseudogene TRBV3-2) and TRBJ2-1; 8 positions match TRBD2. CDR3 length: 14 amino acids. Germline V gene data show CDR1 as LGHDT and CDR2 as YNNKEL (reference sequence). Germline trimming cut 1 base from V and 6 bases from J; bases unmatched to any gene: 2. The CDR3 coding sequence is TGTGCCAGCAGCCAAGGACTAGCGTCCAATGAGCAGTTCTTC. Protein sequence: CASSQGLASNEQFF.

This clone is a singleton in its sample. V is TRBV29-1 and J is TRBJ1-4, with 7 bases that match TRBD1. This CDR3 is 12 amino acids long. CDR1 and CDR2 (germline): SQVTM, ANQGSEA. The CDR3 region has the DNA TGCAGTGGAAGGGGGCTAGGCGAAAAACTGTTTTTT. This encodes CSGRGLGEKLFF.

The V call is TRBV7-2, the J call TRBJ2-3, with a tentative D call TRBD1 (6 bases). Deletions cut 8 bases from V and 1 base from J, with 10 bases between. Germline V lookup: CDR1 SGHTA, CDR2 FQGNSA. The CDR3 runs to 13 residues. The CDR3: CASGGPGTDTQYF. CDR3 in DNA: TGTGCCAGCGGGGGCCCCGGCACAGATACGCAGTATTTT.

V and J are TRBV21-1 and TRBJ1-2; the table's D call, TRBD1, was not checked against the DNA. TRBV21-1 is given as a pseudogene. This CDR3 is built from 15 residues. CDR3 bases: TGTGCCAGCAGCACCCACAGGGCAGCTAACTATGGCTACACCTTC. Its protein product is CASSTHRAANYGYTF.

The V gene is TRBV18, the J gene TRBJ1-2; TRBD1 is a possible D gene (5 bases). The CDR3 has 15 amino acids. Germline CDR1 KGHSH, CDR2 LQKENI. V dropped 3 bases and J dropped 5 bases, with 16 bases sitting between them. The CDR3 DNA is TGTGCCAGCTCACCCCCCCCAGGGCACGGGTATGGCTACACCTTC. Translation gives CASSPPPGHGYGYTF.

V is TRBV19 and J is TRBJ2-1; tentatively, D is TRBD2 (5 bases). Germline assignment: CDR1 LNHDA and CDR2 SQIVND (reference sequence). The V and J ends lost 3 bases and 10 bases respectively, with 13 bases between them. This CDR3 spans 13 amino acids. CDR3 in amino acids: CASSITRAAEQFF. CDR3 DNA: TGTGCCAGTAGTATTACTAGGGCCGCGGAGCAGTTCTTC.

The V and J genes are TRBV2 and TRBJ2-6; D ambiguous. V shed 6 bases and J shed 0 bases, with 9 bases lying between them. CDR3 length: 15 amino acids. Per germline, CDR1 SNHLY and CDR2 FYNNEI. The CDR3 bases are TGTGCCAGCAGGCAGGAATACTCTGGGGCCAACGTCCTGACTTTC. Translation gives CASRQEYSGANVLTF.

This clone came up a few times. The chain employs TRBV9 and TRBJ2-1, with 8 bases fitting TRBD2. CDR1 and CDR2 (germline): SGDLS, YYNGEE. The CDR3 has 17 residues. The V gene end was trimmed by 0 bases and the J gene end by 2 bases; junction bases not matched to a gene: 7. The DNA for the CDR3 is TGTGCCAGCAGCGTAGCTGGTGATAGCGGGACCTACAATGAGCAGTTCTTC. It codes for CASSVAGDSGTYNEQFF.

The chain has TRBV5-5 and TRBJ2-7; 7 bases line up with TRBD1. Germline V gene data show CDR1 as SGHKS and CDR2 as YYEKEE (reference sequence). The V and J ends lost 3 bases and 7 bases, in that order; junction bases with no gene match: 16. CDR3 length equals 16 residues. CDR3 in DNA: TGTGCCAGCAGCTCGGGGAAGGGGACAGTAAGTTGGGAGCAGTACTTC. It yields the protein CASSSGKGTVSWEQYF.

This chain joins TRBV24-1 and TRBJ2-1; 11 nucleotides align to TRBD2. In germline, CDR1 is KGHDR, CDR2 SFDVKD. The CDR3 sequence is 16 residues long. The junction had 4 bases not matched to a gene; V was cut back by 3 bases and J by 4 bases. The CDR3 here is CATSDATSGMYNEQFF. The CDR3 nucleotides read TGTGCCACCAGTGATGCGACTAGCGGGATGTACAATGAGCAGTTCTTC.

The genes are TRBV5-6 and TRBJ2-1, with 9 bases aligning to TRBD2. This CDR3 spans 15 amino acids. Germline V gives CDR1 SGHDT, CDR2 YYEEEE. The trim removed 4 bases at V and 3 bases at J, leaving 5 bases unmatched. Here the CDR3 reads CASSGRLAVYNEQFF. The CDR3, as DNA: TGTGCCAGCAGCGGAAGACTAGCGGTCTACAATGAGCAGTTCTTC. Supplemented by reference TRBV5-6 and TRBJ2-1, the full variable domain reads DAGVTQSPTHLIKTRGQQVTLRCSPKSGHDTVSWYQQALGQGPQFIFQYYEEEERQRGNFPDRFSGHQFPNYSSELNVNALLLGDSALYLCASSGRLAVYNEQFFGPGTRLTVL.

The rearrangement links TRBV5-6 to TRBJ1-1; D perhaps matches TRBD1 (6 bases). Trimming removed 0 bases from V and 0 bases from J, with 15 bases in between. The CDR3 is made up of 17 amino acids. Germline V gene lookup returns CDR1 SGHDT and CDR2 YYEEEE. CDR3 residues: CASSLVGGAYLNTEAFF. CDR3 bases: TGTGCCAGCAGCTTGGTTGGGGGCGCTTATTTGAACACTGAAGCTTTCTTT.

The CDR3 sequence is CASSLYGGGAGGNTIYF. CDR3 nucleotides: TGTGCCAGCAGTTTATACGGGGGAGGAGCGGGCGGAAACACCATATATTTT. J is TRBJ1-3 and V is TRBV28; D perhaps matches TRBD1 (5 bases). The CDR3 has 17 amino acids. Trimming stripped 1 base from V and 4 bases from J, with 17 bases between. Germline CDR1 is MDHEN and CDR2 is SYDVKM.

This clone has just a few counts. The chain combines TRBV28 with TRBJ1-5; tentatively, D is TRBD1 (5 bases). The CDR3 sequence is 15 residues long. The germline V gene has CDR1 MDHEN and CDR2 SYDVKM. With 6 bases removed from V and 5 bases from J, the gap between germline ends came to 17 bases. This chain's CDR3 is CASSRETDSYQPQHF. Written as DNA, the CDR3 is TGTGCCAGCAGCCGCGAGACTGACAGTTATCAGCCCCAGCATTTT.

This rearrangement joins TRBV6-1 to TRBJ2-4; TRBD2 aligns across 12 bases. The CDR3 covers 18 residues. V was clipped by 3 bases and J by 3 bases; unmatched bases: 9. The germline gives CDR1 MNHNS, CDR2 SASEGT. CDR3 DNA sequence: TGTGCCAGCAGTGATTCTAGCGGGAGGGCCGGTTTCAAAAACATTCAGTACTTC. Protein: CASSDSSGRAGFKNIQYF.

The genes are TRBV27 and TRBJ1-4; 9 nucleotides line up with TRBD1. The germline gives CDR1 MNHEY, CDR2 SMNVEV (reference sequence). The CDR3 totals 14 residues. Losses at the gene ends were 3 bases for V and 8 bases for J; bases not matched to a gene: 4. CDR3 in DNA: TGTGCCAGCAGTTTGGCCGGGACAGGGGAAAAACTGTTTTTT. It codes for CASSLAGTGEKLFF.